This T cell receptor (beta chain) was captured by sequencing in a study of T cells in Graves' hyperthyroidism and ophthalmopathy. From germline, CDR1 is SGHRS and CDR2 YFSETQ. Trimming removed 5 bases from V and 3 bases from J, with 21 bases in between. The length of the CDR3 is 17 residues. Amplified TCR beta CDR3 regions derived from RNA transcripts. HTBI primers were the set used in a first-round RT-PCR of the TCR CDR3. From the multiplex PCR reads, TCRdb called clonotypes with MiXCR, one entry per CDR3 protein. The sample lists about 480,000 distinct CDR3 sequences, approximately 14% occurring once. The study left out patients who had uncontrolled infection, other autoimmune disease, pregnancy or lactation.

The sample consisted of blood. The TCR sequence derives from a young woman with Graves' hyperthyroidism. This chain uses TRBV5-1 with TRBJ2-1; tentatively, D is TRBD2 (6 bases). The CDR3 region is CASSQFGLAKSYNEQFF. The CDR3 DNA is TGCGCCAGCAGTCAATTCGGTCTAGCGAAAAGCTACAATGAGCAGTTCTTC.